These 12 T cell receptor beta chains were sequenced from one sample in a study of cytomegalovirus exposure and HLA in healthy donors. This PCR relied on a set of 60 Vbeta primers and 13 Jbeta primers. Some clones are missing from TCRdb's copy, which holds only in-frame ones; the method was immunoSEQ multiplex PCR. The sample holds about 100,000 clones; 75% are singletons and the top ten take more than 4.5%. The sequenced sample was PBMCs. These receptors all come from a woman aged 18-29 years in good health and CMV-seropositive.

The chain is built from TRBV27 and TRBJ2-1; weak D call: TRBD2 (5 bases). V was cut by 4 bases and J by 4 bases, with 14 bases left in between. There are 15 residues in the CDR3. The germline CDR1 and CDR2 sequences are MNHEY and SMNVEV (reference sequence). The CDR3 DNA reads as TGTGCCAGCAGTTCGGTAGCGCACCCTTACAATGAGCAGTTCTTC. It encodes CASSSVAHPYNEQFF.

The chain employs TRBV19 and TRBJ2-3, with D uncertain. The CDR3 extends over 14 amino acids. Per germline, CDR1 LNHDA and CDR2 SQIVND (reference sequence). V shed 6 bases and J shed 0 bases, with 10 bases lying between them. The CDR3 region has the DNA TGTGCCAGTAGCCCCACCACTAGCACAGATACGCAGTATTTT. It translates to CASSPTTSTDTQYF.

This chain uses TRBV4-1 with TRBJ2-1, with TRBD2 identical over 7 bases. J lost 4 bases, V lost 2 bases, and 5 bases had no gene match. CDR3 size: 15 residues. Germline V lookup: CDR1 MGHRA, CDR2 YSYEKL. The CDR3 loop reads CASSQTGGSYNEQFF. The CDR3, as DNA: TGCGCCAGCAGCCAAACGGGAGGTTCATACAATGAGCAGTTCTTC.

The chain combines TRBV4-1 with TRBJ2-5; TRBD2 agrees at 7 bases. The J call could be wrong; TRBJ2-7 is a better fit for the DNA end. The CDR3 runs 15 residues. Germline assignment: CDR1 MGHRA and CDR2 YSYEKL. The CDR3 DNA reads as TGCGCCAGCAGCAGGGGATCCGGGGGGTCCTACGAGCAGTACTTC. The encoded protein is CASSRGSGGSYEQYF.

This chain uses TRBV7-3 with TRBJ2-3, with 9 bases identical to TRBD2. Germline loops: CDR1 SGHTA, CDR2 FQGTGA. Trimming cost V 1 base and J 3 bases; bases outside gene matches: 2. The CDR3 is made up of 15 amino acids. The CDR3 here is CASSLRLAGTDTQYF. The CDR3 DNA is TGTGCCAGCAGCTTAAGGCTAGCGGGAACAGATACGCAGTATTTT.

This chain uses TRBV5-1 with TRBJ2-3; D gene uncertain. Trimming took off 2 bases at V and 4 bases at J, with 8 bases between the two ends. The length of the CDR3 is 13 residues. The V gene's germline CDR1 is SGHRS and CDR2 YFSETQ. This CDR3 is CASSFDIADTQYF. DNA of the CDR3: TGCGCCAGCAGCTTTGACATAGCAGATACGCAGTATTTT.

This clone was counted once. The chain couples TRBV10-3 to TRBJ2-3, with TRBD2 matching over 11 bases. CDR1 and CDR2 (germline): ENHRY, SYGVKD. Trimming at V came to 8 bases and at J to 0 bases, leaving 10 bases not matched to a gene. The CDR3 totals 17 residues. The CDR3 region has the DNA TGTGCCATCGGGATACTAGCGGGAGCCCCTAGCACAGATACGCAGTATTTT. Translating it yields CAIGILAGAPSTDTQYF.

V usage is TRBV27 and J usage is TRBJ2-7; 8 bases line up with TRBD1. The CDR3 extends over 15 amino acids. V dropped 5 bases and J dropped 0; count of bases not matched to a gene: 6. Germline V gene sequence: CDR1 MNHEY, CDR2 SMNVEV (reference sequence). CDR3 amino acids: CASSPLDRVSYEQYF. The CDR3 DNA sequence: TGTGCCAGCAGTCCCTTGGACAGGGTCTCCTACGAGCAGTACTTC.

Concerning this clone itself: The junction and the germline gene differ at one end; a read error may be behind it. The V gene is TRBV7-7, the J gene TRBJ2-2; TRBD2 matches at 8 bases. CDR1 is SSHAT, CDR2 FNYEAQ, per germline (reference sequence). This CDR3 has 15 amino acids. The CDR3 DNA is TGTGCTAGCAGCCGACAGAGCGGGAGCACCGGGGAGCTGTTTTTT. Translation: CASSRQSGSTGELFF.

This rearrangement joins TRBV7-3 to TRBJ2-5; 8 nucleotides line up with TRBD2. CDR3 length: 15 residues. CDR1 and CDR2 from the germline V gene are SGHTA and FQGTGA. Unmatched junction bases numbered 7, after V lost 3 bases and J lost 4 bases. The CDR3: CASSFGLAPRETQYF. CDR3 DNA sequence: TGTGCCAGCAGCTTTGGACTAGCACCCAGAGAGACCCAGTACTTC.

The chain employs TRBV5-4 and TRBJ2-5; 13 bases are shared with TRBD2. Germline V gene lookup returns CDR1 SGHNT and CDR2 YYREEE (reference sequence). The CDR3 is 15 amino acids. With V trimmed by 4 bases and J by 5 bases, 5 bases remained unmatched. The CDR3 loop is CASSGQLAGGETQYF. The CDR3 DNA reads TGTGCCAGCAGCGGGCAACTAGCGGGAGGGGAGACCCAGTACTTC.

This rearrangement joins TRBV19 to TRBJ2-2, with D unresolved. V dropped 11 bases and J dropped 1 base, with 14 bases sitting between them. CDR3 length: 14 residues. The V gene's germline CDR1 is LNHDA and CDR2 SQIVND (reference sequence). The CDR3: CACDPSGNTGELFF. Here the CDR3 DNA reads TGTGCCTGCGACCCGTCGGGGAACACCGGGGAGCTGTTTTTT.